The source of this T cell receptor beta chain is a study of shared clonotypes between healthy human individuals. This clone was seen only once. Its antigen is unknown. The study separated CD4+ cells into CD45RA+ naive and CD45RA-negative memory subsets. Study results and limitations: Among donors, the sharing of clonotypes was expected to be influenced by sequencing depth.

Per germline, CDR1 MNHEY and CDR2 SMNVEV (reference sequence). Trimming cost V 0 bases and J 1 base, with 9 bases left between them. The CDR3 consists of 15 residues. Sequenced by immunoSEQ multiplex PCR; TCRdb stores in-frame clones only, minus some. The sample has just over 2,000,000 clones, around 95% seen once. The chain recombines TRBV27 with TRBJ1-1; possible D gene TRBD1, 5 bases. The TCR originated in a man aged 18-30 years in good health. Sequencing used naive CD4+ T cells sorted from blood. Subset noted: CD45RA+ positively selected. DNA of the CDR3: TGTGCCAGCAGTTTATCTGGACATCCGAACACTGAAGCTTTCTTT. It translates to CASSLSGHPNTEAFF.